The entry below describes one TCR beta chain. Sample time point: after trial treatment. Treatment meaning: LDRT plus nivolumab, ipilimumab, low-dose cyclophosphamide and aspirin (RACIN trial). V shed 6 bases and J 10 bases; nucleotides not matched to a gene: 8. The germline gives CDR1 MDHEN, CDR2 SYDVKM. CDR3 length: 14 amino acids. This sample is drawn from a study of low-dose radiotherapy and immunotherapy resistance in tumors. Alpha- and beta-chain coverage of first-strand cDNA came from TRAV- and TRBV-specific primers. For amplifying TCRs, the PCR ran for approximately 18 cycles with Phusion, which was used together with a constant-region primer and the adapter on the V primers. TCRdb re-derived calls from the reads in MiXCR, one entry per CDR3 protein. The table includes approximately 100,000 distinct CDR3 sequences, 20% to 25% detected once.

This sequence joins TRBV28 and TRBJ1-6; TRBD1 matches 8 bases. This material consisted of PBMCs, taken after low-dose radiotherapy plus immunotherapy. The clonotype was recovered from a male donor with prostate cancer. Here the CDR3 reads CASSPGQVRSPLHF. The CDR3 region has the DNA TGTGCCAGCAGCCCGGGACAGGTCCGGTCACCCCTCCACTTT.